This T cell receptor (beta chain) was recorded in a study of graft-versus-host responses after intestinal transplantation. Study-wide background: Anti-thymocyte globulin induction preceded roughly 3 years of tacrolimus and steroid maintenance in all recipients.

A note on this clone: Antigen specificity is unknown.

Method: immunoSEQ multiplex PCR; TCRdb's copy keeps in-frame clones and lacks some. The sample includes around 100,000 clones, roughly 93% of them seen just once. General observations from the study: GvH clones turned up in recipient marrow; some had shown up first in ileum or blood.

Trimming left V 5 bases short and J 3 bases short, with 11 bases between. Per germline, CDR1 MNHEY and CDR2 SVGAGI. The CDR3 totals 14 residues. The sample here was unstimulated CD8+ T cells sorted from spleen or lymph node cells, taken before intestinal transplant. This TCR was sampled from a human donor who received an intestinal transplant. This chain connects TRBV6-5 to TRBJ2-1; D is possibly TRBD2 (6 bases). This CDR3 reads CASSTGSLYNEQFF. The CDR3 bases are TGTGCCAGCAGTACCGGGAGCCTCTACAATGAGCAGTTCTTC.